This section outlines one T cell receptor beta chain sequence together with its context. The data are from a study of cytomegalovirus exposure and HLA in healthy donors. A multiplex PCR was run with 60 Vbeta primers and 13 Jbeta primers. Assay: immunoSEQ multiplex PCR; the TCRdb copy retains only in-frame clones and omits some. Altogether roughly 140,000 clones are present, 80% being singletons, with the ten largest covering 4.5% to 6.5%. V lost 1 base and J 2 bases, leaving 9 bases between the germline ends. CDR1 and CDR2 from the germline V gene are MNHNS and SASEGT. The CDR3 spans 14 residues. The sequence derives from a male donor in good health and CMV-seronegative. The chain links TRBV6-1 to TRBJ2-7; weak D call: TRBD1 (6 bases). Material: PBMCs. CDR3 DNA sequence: TGTGCCAGCAGTGAAGGGAACAGGGCCTACGAGCAGTACTTC. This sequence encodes CASSEGNRAYEQYF.